These 4 T cell receptor beta chains were sequenced from one sample in a study of T cell repertoires in cytomegalovirus infection. For these receptors, no antigen is known. TCRdb independently ran MiXCR on the reads; one entry per CDR3 protein. The sample holds approximately 1,000,000 distinct CDR3 sequences, roughly 30% seen once. The sample consisted of cultured CD8+ T cells from PBMCs, taken from culture after CMV antigen stimulation. The receptors stem from a human donor in good health (CMV status not recorded). Some clones in this sample may be carry-over from other donors' samples.

This clonotype was observed a few times. The chain uses TRBV4-3 and TRBJ1-1, with 9 bases matching TRBD1. The J segment lost 5 bases and the V segment lost 0 bases, leaving 7 bases of the junction unmatched. This CDR3 contains 16 residues. Germline CDR1 and CDR2: LGHNA and YSLEER. CDR3 sequence: CASSQDNRGRTTEAFF. CDR3 DNA: TGCGCCAGCAGCCAAGATAACAGGGGGCGAACAACTGAAGCTTTCTTT.

The chain combines TRBV27 with TRBJ2-2, with TRBD1 matching over 10 bases. In germline, CDR1 is MNHEY, CDR2 SMNVEV (reference sequence). V was clipped by 11 bases and J by 5 bases; unmatched bases: 5. The CDR3 has 13 amino acids. CDR3 region: CAGRQGATGELFF. The CDR3 DNA reads TGTGCCGGGAGACAGGGGGCTACCGGGGAGCTGTTTTTT.

The chain combines TRBV5-5 with TRBJ2-3, with D uncertain. Germline assignment: CDR1 SGHKS and CDR2 YYEKEE (reference sequence). The V gene lost 0 bases and the J gene lost 4 bases, with 6 bases spanning the gap. This CDR3 contains 13 residues. The CDR3 here is CASSLVTADTQYF. The CDR3 region has the DNA TGTGCCAGCAGCTTGGTTACGGCAGATACGCAGTATTTT.

The V and J genes are TRBV11-2 and TRBJ1-4; D is unclear. This CDR3 comprises 16 residues. CDR1 and CDR2 from the germline V gene are SGHAT and FQNNGV. V shed 2 bases and J shed 0 bases, with 10 bases lying between them. The CDR3 nucleotides read TGTGCCAGCAGCTTAATGGACGGGACAACTAATGAAAAACTGTTTTTT. Translating gives CASSLMDGTTNEKLFF. The variable domain in full, completed from reference TRBV11-2 and TRBJ1-4, reads EAGVAQSPRYKIIEKRQSVAFWCNPISGHATLYWYQQILGQGPKLLIQFQNNGVVDDSQLPKDRFSAERLKGVDSTLKIQPAKLEDSAVYLCASSLMDGTTNEKLFFGSGTQLSVL.